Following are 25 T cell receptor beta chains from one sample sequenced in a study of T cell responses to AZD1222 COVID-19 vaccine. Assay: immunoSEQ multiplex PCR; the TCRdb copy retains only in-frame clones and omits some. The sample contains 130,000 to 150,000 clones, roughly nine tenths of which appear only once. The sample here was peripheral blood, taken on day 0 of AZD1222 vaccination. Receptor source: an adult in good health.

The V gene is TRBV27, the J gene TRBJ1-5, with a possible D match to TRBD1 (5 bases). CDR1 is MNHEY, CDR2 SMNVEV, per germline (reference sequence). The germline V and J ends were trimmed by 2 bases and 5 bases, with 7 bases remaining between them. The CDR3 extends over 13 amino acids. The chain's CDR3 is CASSLAGYQPQHF. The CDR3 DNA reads TGTGCCAGCAGTTTAGCAGGGTATCAGCCCCAGCATTTT.

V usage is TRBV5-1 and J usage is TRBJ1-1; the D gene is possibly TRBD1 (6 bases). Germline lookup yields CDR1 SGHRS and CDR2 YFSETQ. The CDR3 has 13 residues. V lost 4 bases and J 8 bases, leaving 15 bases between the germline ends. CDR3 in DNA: TGCGCCAGCAGCCAGGGCAGGGGCTTAGAAGCTTTCTTT. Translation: CASSQGRGLEAFF.

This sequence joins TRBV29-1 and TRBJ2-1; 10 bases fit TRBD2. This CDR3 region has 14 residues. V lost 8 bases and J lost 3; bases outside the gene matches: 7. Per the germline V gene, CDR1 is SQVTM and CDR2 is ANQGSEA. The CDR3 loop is CSTLLAGNYNEQFF. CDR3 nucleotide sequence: TGCAGCACCTTACTAGCGGGGAACTACAATGAGCAGTTCTTC.

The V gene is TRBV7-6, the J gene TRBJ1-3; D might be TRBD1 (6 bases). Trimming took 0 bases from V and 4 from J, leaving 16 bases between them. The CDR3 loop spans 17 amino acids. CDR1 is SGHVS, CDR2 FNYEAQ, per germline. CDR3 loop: CASSLAPPTTGGNTIYF. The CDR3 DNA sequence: TGTGCCAGCAGCTTAGCCCCTCCTACGACAGGAGGAAACACCATATATTTT.

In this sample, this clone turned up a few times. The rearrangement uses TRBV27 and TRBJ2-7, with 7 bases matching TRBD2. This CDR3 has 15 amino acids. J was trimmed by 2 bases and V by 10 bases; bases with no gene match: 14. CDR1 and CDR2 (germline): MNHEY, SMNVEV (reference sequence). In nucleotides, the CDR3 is TGTGCCACCACATCCCGAGGGAGGGAGCCCTACGAGCAGTACTTC. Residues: CATTSRGREPYEQYF.

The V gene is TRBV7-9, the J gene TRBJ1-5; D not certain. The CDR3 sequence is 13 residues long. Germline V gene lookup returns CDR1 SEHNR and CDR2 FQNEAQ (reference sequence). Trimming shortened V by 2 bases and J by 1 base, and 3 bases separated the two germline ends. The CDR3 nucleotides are TGTGCCAGCAGCTTAACGAGCAATCAGCCCCAGCATTTT. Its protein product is CASSLTSNQPQHF.

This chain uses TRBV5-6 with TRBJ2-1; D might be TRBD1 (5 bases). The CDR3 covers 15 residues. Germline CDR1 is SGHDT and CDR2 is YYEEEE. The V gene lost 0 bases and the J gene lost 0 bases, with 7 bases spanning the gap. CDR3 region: CASSLDRGSYNEQFF. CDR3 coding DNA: TGTGCCAGCAGCTTGGATAGGGGCTCCTACAATGAGCAGTTCTTC.

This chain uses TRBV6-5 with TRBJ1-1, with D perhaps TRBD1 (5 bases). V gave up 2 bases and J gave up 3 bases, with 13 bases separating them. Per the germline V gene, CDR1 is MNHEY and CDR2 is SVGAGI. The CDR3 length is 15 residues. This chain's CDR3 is CASSYGGGRDTEAFF. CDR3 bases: TGTGCCAGCAGTTACGGGGGTGGTCGGGACACTGAAGCTTTCTTT.

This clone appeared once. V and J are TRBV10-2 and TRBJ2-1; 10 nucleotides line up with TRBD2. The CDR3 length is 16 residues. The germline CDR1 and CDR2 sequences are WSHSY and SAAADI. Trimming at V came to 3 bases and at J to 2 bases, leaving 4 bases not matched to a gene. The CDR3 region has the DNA TGCGCCAGCAGTGATTGGCTAGCGGGGGCCTACAATGAGCAGTTCTTC. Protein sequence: CASSDWLAGAYNEQFF.

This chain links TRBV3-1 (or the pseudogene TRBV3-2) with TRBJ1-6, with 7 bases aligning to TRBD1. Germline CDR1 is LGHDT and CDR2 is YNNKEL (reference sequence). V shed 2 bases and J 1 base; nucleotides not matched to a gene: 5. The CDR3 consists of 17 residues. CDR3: CASSQRQGLSYNSPLHF. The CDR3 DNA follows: TGTGCCAGCAGCCAACGACAGGGTTTATCCTATAATTCACCCCTCCACTTT.

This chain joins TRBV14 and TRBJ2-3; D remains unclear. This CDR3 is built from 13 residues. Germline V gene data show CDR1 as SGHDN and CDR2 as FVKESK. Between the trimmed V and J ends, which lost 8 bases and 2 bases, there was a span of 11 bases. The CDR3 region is CASRGQLTDTQYF. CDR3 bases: TGTGCCAGCCGTGGGCAGCTCACAGATACGCAGTATTTT.

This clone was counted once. The CDR3 loop is CASSSPDSPGKNEQFF. The CDR3 DNA reads TGTGCCAGCAGTTCCCCGGACTCCCCGGGGAAGAATGAGCAGTTCTTC. The gene calls are TRBV28 and TRBJ2-1; TRBD2 is a possible D gene (5 bases). V shed 4 bases and J shed 7 bases, with 20 bases lying between them. This CDR3 is 16 amino acids long. The germline V gene has CDR1 MDHEN and CDR2 SYDVKM. Together with reference TRBV28 and TRBJ2-1, the CDR3 gives the full variable domain: DVKVTQSSRYLVKRTGEKVFLECVQDMDHENMFWYRQDPGLGLRLIYFSYDVKMKEKGDIPEGYSVSREKKERFSLILESASTNQTSMYLCASSSPDSPGKNEQFFGPGTRLTVL.

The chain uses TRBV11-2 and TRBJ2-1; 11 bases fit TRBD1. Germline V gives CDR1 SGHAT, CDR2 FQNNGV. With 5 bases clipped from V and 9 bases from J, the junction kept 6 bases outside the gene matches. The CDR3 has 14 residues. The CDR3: CASSTGQGVPEQFF. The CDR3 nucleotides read TGTGCCAGCAGCACGGGACAGGGGGTACCTGAGCAGTTCTTC. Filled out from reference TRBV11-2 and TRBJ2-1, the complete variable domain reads EAGVAQSPRYKIIEKRQSVAFWCNPISGHATLYWYQQILGQGPKLLIQFQNNGVVDDSQLPKDRFSAERLKGVDSTLKIQPAKLEDSAVYLCASSTGQGVPEQFFGPGTRLTVL.

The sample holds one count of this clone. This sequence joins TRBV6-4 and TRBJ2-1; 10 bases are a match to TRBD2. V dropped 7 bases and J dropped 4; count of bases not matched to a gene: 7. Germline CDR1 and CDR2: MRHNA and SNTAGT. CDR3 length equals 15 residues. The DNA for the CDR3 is TGTGCCAGCAAGATAAGCGGGGGGGAATACAATGAGCAGTTCTTC. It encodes CASKISGGEYNEQFF.

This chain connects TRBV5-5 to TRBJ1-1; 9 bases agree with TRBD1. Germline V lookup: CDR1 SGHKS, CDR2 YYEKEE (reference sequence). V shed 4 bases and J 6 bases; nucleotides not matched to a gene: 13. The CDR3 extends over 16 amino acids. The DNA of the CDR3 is TGTGCCAGCAGCCGAATTTTACAGGGGGCGATCCCTGAAGCTTTCTTT. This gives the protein CASSRILQGAIPEAFF. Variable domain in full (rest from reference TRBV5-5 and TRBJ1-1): DAGVTQSPTHLIKTRGQQVTLRCSPISGHKSVSWYQQVLGQGPQFIFQYYEKEERGRGNFPDRFSARQFPNYSSELNVNALLLGDSALYLCASSRILQGAIPEAFFGQGTRLTVV.

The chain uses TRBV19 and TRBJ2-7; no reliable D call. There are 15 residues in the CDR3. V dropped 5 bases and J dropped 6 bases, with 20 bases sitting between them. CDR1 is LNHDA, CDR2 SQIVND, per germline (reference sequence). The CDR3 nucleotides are TGTGCCAGTAGTGGCAGTCTGGTAGTTGTGGGCGAGCAGTACTTC. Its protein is CASSGSLVVVGEQYF.

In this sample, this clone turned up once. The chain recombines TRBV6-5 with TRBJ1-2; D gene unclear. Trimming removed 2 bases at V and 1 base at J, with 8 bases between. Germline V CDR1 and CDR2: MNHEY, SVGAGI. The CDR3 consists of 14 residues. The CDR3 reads CASSYDNINYGYTF. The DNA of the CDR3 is TGTGCCAGCAGTTACGACAACATTAACTATGGCTACACCTTC.

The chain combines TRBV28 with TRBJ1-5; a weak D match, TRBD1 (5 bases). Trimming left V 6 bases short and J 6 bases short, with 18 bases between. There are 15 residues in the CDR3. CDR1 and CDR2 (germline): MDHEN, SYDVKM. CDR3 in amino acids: CASRTPGLHAQPQHF. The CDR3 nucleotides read TGTGCCAGCAGGACGCCGGGACTCCATGCTCAGCCCCAGCATTTT.

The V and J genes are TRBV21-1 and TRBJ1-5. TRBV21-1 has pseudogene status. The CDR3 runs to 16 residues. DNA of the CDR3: TGTGCCAGCAGCCTACTGGGAAGATATAGCAATCAGCCCCAGCATTTT. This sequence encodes CASSLLGRYSNQPQHF.

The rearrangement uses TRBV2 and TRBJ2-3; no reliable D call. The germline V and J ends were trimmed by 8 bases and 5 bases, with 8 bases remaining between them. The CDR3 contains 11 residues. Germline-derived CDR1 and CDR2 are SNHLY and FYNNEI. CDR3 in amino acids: CASSWRDTQYF. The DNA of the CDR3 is TGTGCCAGCTCTTGGCGAGATACGCAGTATTTT.

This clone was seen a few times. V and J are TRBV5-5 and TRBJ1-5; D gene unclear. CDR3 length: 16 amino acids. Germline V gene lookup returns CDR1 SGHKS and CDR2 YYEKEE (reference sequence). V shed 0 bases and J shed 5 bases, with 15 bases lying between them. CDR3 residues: CASSLGPYSQDQPQHF. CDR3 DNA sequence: TGTGCCAGCAGCTTGGGTCCATACAGCCAGGATCAGCCCCAGCATTTT.

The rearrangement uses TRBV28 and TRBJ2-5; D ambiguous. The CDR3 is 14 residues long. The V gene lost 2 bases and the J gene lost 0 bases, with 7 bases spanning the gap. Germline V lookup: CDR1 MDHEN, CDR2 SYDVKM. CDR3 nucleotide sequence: TGTGCCAGCAGTTTACTCGTTAACCAAGAGACCCAGTACTTC. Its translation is CASSLLVNQETQYF.

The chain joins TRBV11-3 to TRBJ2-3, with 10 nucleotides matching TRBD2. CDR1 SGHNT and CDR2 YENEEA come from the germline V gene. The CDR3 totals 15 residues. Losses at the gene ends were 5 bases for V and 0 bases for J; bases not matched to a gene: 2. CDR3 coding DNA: TGTGCCAGCAGCGTGACTAGCGGGAGCACAGATACGCAGTATTTT. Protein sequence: CASSVTSGSTDTQYF.

The CDR3 sequence is CASSDIPAGNQPQHF. The CDR3 DNA is TGTGCCAGTAGTGATATTCCCGCTGGGAATCAGCCCCAGCATTTT. This chain links TRBV19 with TRBJ1-5; D not resolved. Germline lookup yields CDR1 LNHDA and CDR2 SQIVND (reference sequence). V lost 5 bases to trimming and J lost 4 bases, with 15 bases between them. This CDR3 region has 15 residues.

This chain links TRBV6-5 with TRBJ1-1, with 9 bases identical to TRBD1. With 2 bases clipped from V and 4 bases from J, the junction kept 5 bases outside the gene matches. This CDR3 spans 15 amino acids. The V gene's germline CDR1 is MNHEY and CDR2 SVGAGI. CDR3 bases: TGTGCCAGCAGTTACCACCGGGACAGGGTCACTGAAGCTTTCTTT. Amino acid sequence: CASSYHRDRVTEAFF.